These 3 T cell receptor beta chains originate from one sample sequenced in a study of CD8+ T cells in alopecia areata. The sequencing template was cDNA reverse transcribed from extracted RNA. This table comes from immunoSEQ multiplex PCR, and its TCRdb copy is limited to in-frame clones, with some not included. The top ten hold around 16% of the sample, which has fewer than 200,000 clones, 58% seen once. Treatment reported: oral pan-JAK inhibitor, 5-10 mg twice daily. The sequencing used CD4+ T cells sorted from blood, collected at approximately week 56, from a patient treated with tofacitinib. The receptors were gathered from a human donor with alopecia areata.

V and J are TRBV5-1 and TRBJ2-4; unclear D gene. This CDR3 contains 14 residues. Trimming took off 1 base at V and 5 bases at J, with 10 bases between the two ends. Germline V CDR1 and CDR2: SGHRS, YFSETQ. CDR3 region: CASSLRPNENIQYF. DNA for the CDR3: TGCGCCAGCAGCTTGAGACCGAACGAAAACATTCAGTACTTC.

This clone was counted a few times. The J gene is TRBJ2-2, the V gene TRBV4-2; 7 nucleotides match TRBD1. J gave up 3 bases and V 3 bases, and 4 bases lay outside the gene matches. This CDR3 comprises 15 residues. Per germline, CDR1 LGHNA and CDR2 YNFKEQ. The CDR3 loop reads CASSQGTAYTGELFF. For the CDR3, the DNA is TGTGCCAGCAGCCAGGGGACAGCGTACACCGGGGAGCTGTTTTTT.

This clone came up a few times. The J gene is TRBJ2-3, the V gene TRBV4-1; tentatively, D is TRBD2 (5 bases). In germline, CDR1 is MGHRA, CDR2 YSYEKL. There are 14 residues in the CDR3. Trimming left V 10 bases short and J 4 bases short, with 18 bases between. The CDR3 sequence: CATQLEPASDTQYF. The CDR3 region has the DNA TGCGCCACCCAACTAGAACCCGCATCAGATACGCAGTATTTT.